This entry concerns a single T cell receptor (beta chain). Its antigen is currently not known. Base qualities are not provided; no much larger clone lies one nucleotide away. This record belongs to a study of T cell repertoires in cytomegalovirus infection (dated by TCRdb to between 2018 and 2021). For the wider study: Alongside well-studied HLA-B-restricted epitopes, the peptide stimulations were aimed at recently identified HLA-C-restricted CMV epitopes, whose presentation resists viral immunomodulation. The HLA type of each donor mattered for the analysis, because public TCR beta signatures pointed to carriage of CMV infection along with the matching HLA type. Findings and caveats that apply to the study as a whole: In the ex vivo response, HLA-C-restricted CMV-specific TCR beta clonotypes were dominant, and in two of eight donors the single most frequent clonotype came from this HLA-C-restricted group. Cumulative frequency of public TCR beta family members discriminated carriers of CMV infection plus the relevant HLA type in this cohort and an independent approximately 350-donor cohort.

The treatment or condition label of this sample denotes: in vitro stimulation with specific CMV peptide epitopes to enrich CMV-specific T cells. V is shortened by 7 bases, J by 4 bases, and the region joining them spans 14 bases. Including cysteine and phenylalanine, the CDR3 has 14 amino acids. Solely the CDR3 DNA is kept, with 42 bases framed from the first base. For CDR1 and CDR2, the germline V gene lists SQVTM and ANQGSEA. Instrument on record: Illumina HiSeq 1500. The public sequencing data were trimmed at Q25 with fastp and processed into clonotypes with MiXCR by TCRdb, which kept only in-frame beta chains. Rows with a matching CDR3 protein are joined into one entry that keeps the most common DNA and genes. Within this sample are hundreds of thousands of distinct CDR3 sequences, with about 30% of them counted one time only. The top ten hold about 20% of the sample.

The clonotype was recovered from a human donor in good health (CMV status not recorded). Some clones in this sample may be carry-over from other donors' samples. The sequencing used cultured PBMCs, collected from culture after CMV antigen stimulation. The chain links TRBV29-1 with TRBJ2-6; TRBD2 is a possible D gene, resting on 6 matching bases. The DNA is TGCAGCGCCGGGGACTCCTCAGGGGCCAACGTCCTGACTTTC. This sequence encodes CSAGDSSGANVLTF. The entire variable domain, with the stretches around the CDR3 drawn from the reference TRBV29-1 and TRBJ2-6 proteins, is SAVISQKPSRDICQRGTSLTIQCQVDSQVTMMFWYRQQPGQSLTLIATANQGSEATYESGFVIDKFPISRPNLTFSTLTVSNMSPEDSSIYLCSAGDSSGANVLTFGAGSRLTVL.